Listed below are T cell receptor beta chains from one sample, sequenced in a study of blood T cell repertoires in COVID-19. Clones were sequenced by immunoSEQ multiplex PCR, and TCRdb holds only the in-frame ones, with some missing. Among tens of thousands of clones listed, approximately 88% were seen once. Sequencing input: peripheral blood. These receptors came from a man older than 75 with active or convalescent COVID-19. Both conserved end residues are part of each CDR3. A D gene is named only where the DNA matches it firmly. Rows give clone size only sometimes, using once, few, many, or a class for an expanded clone.

CDR3nt: TGCGCCAGCAGCCCTTTCCAGGCAACTAATGAAAAACTGTTTTTT
CDR3aa: CASSPFQATNEKLFF
j_gene: TRBJ1-4
v_gene: TRBV4-1
len: 15
d_gene: NA
abundance: NA

CDR3nt: TGTGCCAGCAACTCGTTGGACAGAGCCAAAAACATTCAGTACTTC
CDR3aa: CASNSLDRAKNIQYF
j_gene: TRBJ2-4
v_gene: TRBV11-2
len: 15
d_gene: NA
abundance: NA

CDR3nt: TGTGCCACCAGCAGAGACGGTAGCGGGGGGGTAAAAGAGACCCAGTACTTC
CDR3aa: CATSRDGSGGVKETQYF
j_gene: TRBJ2-5
v_gene: TRBV15
len: 17
d_gene: TRBD2
abundance: once

CDR3nt: TGTGCCACGGGACAGGGGATCACAGATACGCAGTATTTT
CDR3aa: CATGQGITDTQYF
j_gene: TRBJ2-3
v_gene: TRBV24-1
len: 13
d_gene: TRBD1
abundance: NA

CDR3nt: TGTGCCAGCCGTCTTGGGACAGGGGTCACTGAAGCTTTCTTT
CDR3aa: CASRLGTGVTEAFF
j_gene: TRBJ1-1
v_gene: TRBV6-5
len: 14
d_gene: TRBD1
abundance: NA

CDR3nt: TGCGCCAGCAGGCGGCACCTCCAAGAGACCCAGTACTTC
CDR3aa: CASRRHLQETQYF
j_gene: TRBJ2-5
v_gene: TRBV10-2
len: 13
d_gene: NA
abundance: NA

CDR3nt: TGTGCCAGCAGCTTGCAGGGGGCGGGCTATGGCTACACCTTC
CDR3aa: CASSLQGAGYGYTF
j_gene: TRBJ1-2
v_gene: TRBV5-4
len: 14
d_gene: TRBD1
abundance: NA

CDR3nt: TGCGCCAGCAGCCCCCGCGAGGGGGACACCGGGGAGCTGTTTTTT
CDR3aa: CASSPREGDTGELFF
j_gene: TRBJ2-2
v_gene: TRBV4-1
len: 15
d_gene: NA
abundance: NA

CDR3nt: TGTGCCAGCTCCCCCATGAAGGGGTACTATGGCTACACCTTC
CDR3aa: CASSPMKGYYGYTF
j_gene: TRBJ1-2
v_gene: TRBV18
len: 14
d_gene: NA
abundance: NA

CDR3nt: TGTGCCAGCAGTTCAGGGGGCGGTGGCTACACCTTC
CDR3aa: CASSSGGGGYTF
j_gene: TRBJ1-2
v_gene: TRBV27
len: 12
d_gene: TRBD1
abundance: NA

CDR3nt: TGTGCCAGCAGCTTAGTAGCGGGGGCCCAACCCGGGGAGCTGTTTTTT
CDR3aa: CASSLVAGAQPGELFF
j_gene: TRBJ2-2
v_gene: TRBV7-9
len: 16
d_gene: TRBD2
abundance: NA

CDR3nt: TGTGCCAGCAGCCGACTGACAGGGGGCTATGGCTACACCTTC
CDR3aa: CASSRLTGGYGYTF
j_gene: TRBJ1-2
v_gene: TRBV14
len: 14
d_gene: TRBD1
abundance: NA

CDR3nt: TGTGCCAGCAGTTTCGGAGGGGCGGGGTATAGCAATCAGCCCCAGCATTTT
CDR3aa: CASSFGGAGYSNQPQHF
j_gene: TRBJ1-5
v_gene: TRBV28
len: 17
d_gene: NA
abundance: NA

CDR3nt: TGCGCCAGCAGCCCCGGGGGGGGTGGGGCCAACGTCCTGACTTTC
CDR3aa: CASSPGGGGANVLTF
j_gene: TRBJ2-6
v_gene: TRBV5-1
len: 15
d_gene: TRBD2
abundance: NA

CDR3nt: TGTGCCAGCAGCCACCCCCTCAGAAACTCCTACGAGCAGTACTTC
CDR3aa: CASSHPLRNSYEQYF
j_gene: TRBJ2-7
v_gene: TRBV11-2
len: 15
d_gene: NA
abundance: NA

CDR3nt: TGTGCCAGCAGTGTCAACTCTGGGGCCAACGTCCTGACTTTC
CDR3aa: CASSVNSGANVLTF
j_gene: TRBJ2-6
v_gene: TRBV27
len: 14
d_gene: NA
abundance: NA

CDR3nt: TGTGCCAGCAGTTCCCCGTGGGGGCCTTATAGCAATCAGCCCCAGCATTTT
CDR3aa: CASSSPWGPYSNQPQHF
j_gene: TRBJ1-5
v_gene: TRBV28
len: 17
d_gene: NA
abundance: NA

CDR3nt: TGTGCCAGCAGTCGGACTAGCGGACTAGATCAGTTCTTC
CDR3aa: CASSRTSGLDQFF
j_gene: TRBJ2-1
v_gene: TRBV3-1/TRBV3-2
len: 13
d_gene: TRBD2
abundance: NA

CDR3nt: TGTGCCAGCAGCTTACCCGGGACAGGGGAAAAGACCCAGTACTTC
CDR3aa: CASSLPGTGEKTQYF
j_gene: TRBJ2-5
v_gene: TRBV7-2
len: 15
d_gene: TRBD1
abundance: NA

CDR3nt: TGCGCCAGCAGAACCGGGACAGGGGGCGCGAAGACCCAGTACTTC
CDR3aa: CASRTGTGGAKTQYF
j_gene: TRBJ2-5
v_gene: TRBV5-1
len: 15
d_gene: TRBD1
abundance: once

CDR3nt: TGCGCCAGCAGCTTGGGACTTACCACAGATACGCAGTATTTT
CDR3aa: CASSLGLTTDTQYF
j_gene: TRBJ2-3
v_gene: TRBV5-1
len: 14
d_gene: NA
abundance: NA

CDR3nt: TGCAGCGTTCGTGAGAGGGGGGAGCAGTACTTC
CDR3aa: CSVRERGEQYF
j_gene: TRBJ2-7
v_gene: TRBV29-1
len: 11
d_gene: NA
abundance: NA

CDR3nt: TGTGCCAGTAGTATAGCAGGGACAGCCAAAGAGACCCAGTACTTC
CDR3aa: CASSIAGTAKETQYF
j_gene: TRBJ2-5
v_gene: TRBV19
len: 15
d_gene: TRBD1
abundance: NA

CDR3nt: TGTGCCAGCAGCGTTCTGACAGGGGGTTTAGGAAACACCATATATTTT
CDR3aa: CASSVLTGGLGNTIYF
j_gene: TRBJ1-3
v_gene: TRBV9
len: 16
d_gene: TRBD1
abundance: NA

CDR3nt: TGTGCCAGCAGCCAAATGCAGGTGGAGGCGACGGATGGCTACACCTTC
CDR3aa: CASSQMQVEATDGYTF
j_gene: TRBJ1-2
v_gene: TRBV14
len: 16
d_gene: NA
abundance: few

CDR3nt: TGTGCCAGCAGGCGAGACGGGGGTTTGTGGCTCTCCCACTACTACGAGCAGTACTTC
CDR3aa: CASRRDGGLWLSHYYEQYF
j_gene: TRBJ2-7
v_gene: TRBV7-2
len: 19
d_gene: NA
abundance: NA

CDR3nt: TGTGCCTTCAAGCGGGAGGAGGTTTTAGGAGAGACCCAGTACTTC
CDR3aa: CAFKREEVLGETQYF
j_gene: TRBJ2-5
v_gene: TRBV30
len: 15
d_gene: TRBD2
abundance: NA

CDR3nt: TGTGCCAGCAGCTTAGTCCATAATCAGCCCCAGCATTTT
CDR3aa: CASSLVHNQPQHF
j_gene: TRBJ1-5
v_gene: TRBV7-2
len: 13
d_gene: NA
abundance: NA

CDR3nt: TGTGCCAGCAGCCCAATACAGGAGAACACTGAAGCTTTCTTT
CDR3aa: CASSPIQENTEAFF
j_gene: TRBJ1-1
v_gene: TRBV7-6
len: 14
d_gene: NA
abundance: once

CDR3nt: TGTGCCAGCAGCGTCGGGACAAACTACGAGCAGTACTTC
CDR3aa: CASSVGTNYEQYF
j_gene: TRBJ2-7
v_gene: TRBV9
len: 13
d_gene: NA
abundance: NA

CDR3nt: TGCGCCAGCAGCCCTTATGTCAGGGATGAAGAGACCCAGTACTTC
CDR3aa: CASSPYVRDEETQYF
j_gene: TRBJ2-5
v_gene: TRBV4-1
len: 15
d_gene: NA
abundance: NA

CDR3nt: TGCGCCAGCAGCCAAGATACCACAGGGAGAAGGACCGGGGAGCTGTTTTTT
CDR3aa: CASSQDTTGRRTGELFF
j_gene: TRBJ2-2
v_gene: TRBV4-3
len: 17
d_gene: NA
abundance: once

CDR3nt: TGTGCTAGTGGTTTCCGGGGGGGAGAGACCCAGTACTTC
CDR3aa: CASGFRGGETQYF
j_gene: TRBJ2-5
v_gene: TRBV12-5
len: 13
d_gene: TRBD2
abundance: NA

CDR3nt: TGTGCCAGCAGCCAAGCGCTCCTAGCGGGCAACAATGAGCAGTTCTTC
CDR3aa: CASSQALLAGNNEQFF
j_gene: TRBJ2-1
v_gene: TRBV3-1/TRBV3-2
len: 16
d_gene: TRBD2
abundance: NA

CDR3nt: TGTGCCAGCAGTGAAGGCAGGGGTACGACTGAAGCTTTCTTT
CDR3aa: CASSEGRGTTEAFF
j_gene: TRBJ1-1
v_gene: TRBV2
len: 14
d_gene: NA
abundance: few

CDR3nt: TGTGCCAGCAGCCTCGCAGCGGGACTCTATGGCTACACCTTC
CDR3aa: CASSLAAGLYGYTF
j_gene: TRBJ1-2
v_gene: TRBV7-9
len: 14
d_gene: NA
abundance: once

CDR3nt: TGCAGTGCTAGTACAGGGGGGCAGCGTGAGCAGTTCTTC
CDR3aa: CSASTGGQREQFF
j_gene: TRBJ2-1
v_gene: TRBV20-1
len: 13
d_gene: TRBD1
abundance: NA

CDR3nt: TGTGCCAGCAGCTTAGAGGGGCTCTCGTTGGAGCAGTACTTC
CDR3aa: CASSLEGLSLEQYF
j_gene: TRBJ2-7
v_gene: TRBV7-9
len: 14
d_gene: NA
abundance: NA

CDR3nt: TGTGCCAGCAGACGGGACAGGGGTTCGCAGTACTTC
CDR3aa: CASRRDRGSQYF
j_gene: TRBJ2-7
v_gene: TRBV5-4
len: 12
d_gene: TRBD1
abundance: NA

CDR3nt: TGTGCCAGCAGCTTAGGACAGATGAACACTGAAGCTTTCTTT
CDR3aa: CASSLGQMNTEAFF
j_gene: TRBJ1-1
v_gene: TRBV7-6
len: 14
d_gene: NA
abundance: NA

CDR3nt: TGTGCCTGGAGTCTGACAGGGCCTAACACTGAAGCTTTCTTT
CDR3aa: CAWSLTGPNTEAFF
j_gene: TRBJ1-1
v_gene: TRBV30
len: 14
d_gene: TRBD1
abundance: NA

CDR3nt: TGTGCCAGCAGGTCCGGGACACGGGGCAATCAGCCCCAGCATTTT
CDR3aa: CASRSGTRGNQPQHF
j_gene: TRBJ1-5
v_gene: TRBV2
len: 15
d_gene: NA
abundance: NA

CDR3nt: TGTGCCAGCAGTCCTCAGACAGGGGAAGCTTTCTTT
CDR3aa: CASSPQTGEAFF
j_gene: TRBJ1-1
v_gene: TRBV28
len: 12
d_gene: TRBD1
abundance: NA

CDR3nt: TGCGCCAGCAGCCCCGGGACAGGGACTCAGCCCCAGCATTTT
CDR3aa: CASSPGTGTQPQHF
j_gene: TRBJ1-5
v_gene: TRBV5-1
len: 14
d_gene: TRBD1
abundance: NA

CDR3nt: TGTGCCAGCAGTGTGGATAGCGGGGGGGGCAATGAGCAGTTCTTC
CDR3aa: CASSVDSGGGNEQFF
j_gene: TRBJ2-1
v_gene: TRBV2
len: 15
d_gene: TRBD2
abundance: NA

CDR3nt: TGTGCCAGCAGTCCCCGCAGGGGAGGGTTTGGCTACACCTTC
CDR3aa: CASSPRRGGFGYTF
j_gene: TRBJ1-2
v_gene: TRBV28
len: 14
d_gene: NA
abundance: NA

CDR3nt: TGTGCCAGCAGTGAAGCGCTCTGGCTAGCGGGGGGAGGGGATACGCAGTATTTT
CDR3aa: CASSEALWLAGGGDTQYF
j_gene: TRBJ2-3
v_gene: TRBV6-1
len: 18
d_gene: TRBD2
abundance: NA

CDR3nt: TGTGCCAGCAGCCCCGACAAGTACCAAGAGACCCAGTACTTC
CDR3aa: CASSPDKYQETQYF
j_gene: TRBJ2-5
v_gene: TRBV11-3
len: 14
d_gene: NA
abundance: NA

CDR3nt: TGTGCCAGCAGCTTACGTCCCACAGATACGCAGTATTTT
CDR3aa: CASSLRPTDTQYF
j_gene: TRBJ2-3
v_gene: TRBV13
len: 13
d_gene: NA
abundance: few

CDR3nt: TGCGCCAGCAGGGCGGGGGGTAATGAGCAGTTCTTC
CDR3aa: CASRAGGNEQFF
j_gene: TRBJ2-1
v_gene: TRBV5-1
len: 12
d_gene: TRBD2
abundance: NA

CDR3nt: TGTGCCAGCAGTGAGTGGGACAGGGATGAGGAAAACACCGGGGAGCTGTTTTTT
CDR3aa: CASSEWDRDEENTGELFF
j_gene: TRBJ2-2
v_gene: TRBV25-1
len: 18
d_gene: TRBD1
abundance: NA

CDR3nt: TGTGCCAGCACAGGTACAGATGAAGCTTTCTTT
CDR3aa: CASTGTDEAFF
j_gene: TRBJ1-1
v_gene: TRBV6-4
len: 11
d_gene: NA
abundance: once

CDR3nt: TGTGCCAGCAGTTACTCGGACCGGGGAACCTACGAGCAGTACTTC
CDR3aa: CASSYSDRGTYEQYF
j_gene: TRBJ2-7
v_gene: TRBV6-6
len: 15
d_gene: NA
abundance: NA

CDR3nt: TGCGCCAGCAGCCCCAGGACAGGGGTTACCTACGAGCAGTACTTC
CDR3aa: CASSPRTGVTYEQYF
j_gene: TRBJ2-7
v_gene: TRBV5-1
len: 15
d_gene: TRBD1
abundance: few

CDR3nt: TGTGCCAGCAGTTACCGTCGGACAGGGGATGGGGAGACCCAGTACTTC
CDR3aa: CASSYRRTGDGETQYF
j_gene: TRBJ2-5
v_gene: TRBV6-2/TRBV6-3
len: 16
d_gene: TRBD1
abundance: NA

CDR3nt: TGCGCCAGCAGCCGTCGACAGGGGTTGGGAAACACCATATATTTT
CDR3aa: CASSRRQGLGNTIYF
j_gene: TRBJ1-3
v_gene: TRBV4-1
len: 15
d_gene: TRBD1
abundance: once